The sequence of this TCR beta chain was determined in a study of blood T cell repertoires in COVID-19 (dated by TCRdb to 2020 to 2022). Describing the broader study: Collaborator samples came from the United States, Italy and Spain and covered acute and convalescent phases of COVID-19. The prospective study material was composed of cDNA or gDNA derived from T cells, B-cell-depleted T cells, or PBMCs. Subjects who had been exposed to COVID-19, were actively infected with it, or had recovered from it provided the deeply sampled blood TCRbeta repertoires that made up the dataset. The repertoires were released in a freely available public database meant as a resource for research on the immune response to SARS-CoV-2. The samples were drawn from two sources: the first 160 participants of the ongoing ImmuneRACE study, and some 1,300 subjects contributed by 6 global collaborators. A de-identified subject ID, COVID-19 status, age in years and sex were almost always included in the sample metadata. Where available, HLA class I and class II types were obtained from metadata supplied by the sample provider rather than from assay-based typing.

TCRbeta CDR3 regions were amplified from genomic DNA by means of the immunoSEQ Assay, a bias-controlled multiplex PCR. The published analysis was carried out like this. The number of nucleated cells in each sample was estimated by amplification of reference gene primers within the assay. Sequence reads were collapsed and filtered to measure the absolute abundance of every unique TCRbeta CDR3 rearrangement. For each sample, productive Simpson clonality was calculated as the square root of Simpson's diversity index over productive rearrangements. This is the immuneACCESS table as TCRdb keeps it, with only in-frame sequences that have V and J called. A part of the clones is gone; compared with another copy, unresolved V genes explain less than half, and the rest is unexplained. V and J calls and clone size are given by that table; D and trimming were obtained from the DNA. The sample table contains under 300,000 clones; only one count was recorded for 70% to 90% of them. 1.9% of the sample rests with the top ten.

From the cysteine up to the phenylalanine, the CDR3 has a length of 16 residues. Only the CDR3 DNA stays, 48 bases, in frame from base 1. Via the germline V gene (reference sequence), CDR1 is GTSNPN and CDR2 SVGIG. V lost 0 bases and J lost 10 bases; the stretch between them is 23 bases long. Of note for this clone: The clone's antigen remains unknown. No quality values exist for individual bases; no much larger clone is one base distant.

The study at large found these results: Clinical and demographic metadata were provided uncurated, with the amount varying by source and participant.

Participants in the prospective study were aged roughly 18 to 90 years, lived in over 20 United States geographic areas, and enrolled through a virtual design. In the prospective study, participants were assigned to cohorts based on the clinical history participants reported in a screening survey and a study questionnaire. ImmuneRACE Cohort 3 recovered participants were defined by two consecutive negative NP/OP PCR tests, healthcare professional clearance, or symptom resolution. Mobile phlebotomists in the prospective study collected whole blood, serum and a nasopharyngeal or oropharyngeal swab from every participant. Additional blood draws and questionnaires over an approximately two-month period could optionally be provided by prospective study participants. Before DNA extraction, prospective study blood samples were shipped either frozen or at room temperature.

The sequence was collected from a woman aged 45-65 years who had recovered from COVID-19. The sample was PBMCs or T cells enriched from blood (not recorded which). The rearranged segments are TRBV30 and TRBJ2-3; no D gene can be assigned with confidence. The DNA reads as follows: TGTGCCTGGAGTGTACTCTCCTCAACTTCCTTCCCTTCGCAGTATTTT. Its coded protein is CAWSVLSSTSFPSQYF. Full variable domain (CDR3 extended with the reference TRBV30 and TRBJ2-3 proteins): SQTIHQWPATLVQPVGSPLSLECTVEGTSNPNLYWYRQAAGRGLQLLFYSVGIGQISSEVPQNLSASRPQDRQFILSSKKLLLSDSGFYLCAWSVLSSTSFPSQYFGPGTRLTVL.